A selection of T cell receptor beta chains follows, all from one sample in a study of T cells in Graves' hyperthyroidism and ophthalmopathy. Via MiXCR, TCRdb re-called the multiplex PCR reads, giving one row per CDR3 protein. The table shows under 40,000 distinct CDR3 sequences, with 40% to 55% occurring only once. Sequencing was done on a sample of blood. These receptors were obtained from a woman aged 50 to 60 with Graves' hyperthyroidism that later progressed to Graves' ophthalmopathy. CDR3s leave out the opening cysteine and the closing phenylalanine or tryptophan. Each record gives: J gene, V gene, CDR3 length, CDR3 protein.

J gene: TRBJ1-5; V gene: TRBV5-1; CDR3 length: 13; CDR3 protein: ASSLTDRGHEPQH
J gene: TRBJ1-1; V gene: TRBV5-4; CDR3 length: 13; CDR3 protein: ASSWPGLGNTEAF
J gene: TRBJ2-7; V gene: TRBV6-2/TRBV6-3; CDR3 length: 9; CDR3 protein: ASSYYGEQY
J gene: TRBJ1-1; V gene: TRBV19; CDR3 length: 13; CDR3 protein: ASSMMDAGLSGAF
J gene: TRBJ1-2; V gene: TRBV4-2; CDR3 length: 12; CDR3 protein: ASSQAVGLSGNT
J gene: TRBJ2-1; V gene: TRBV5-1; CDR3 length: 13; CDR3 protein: ASSLEYLAGNEQF
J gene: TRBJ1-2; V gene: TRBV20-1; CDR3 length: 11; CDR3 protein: SAHSPGIYGYT
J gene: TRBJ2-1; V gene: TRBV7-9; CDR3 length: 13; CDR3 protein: ASSSSLAGVNEQF
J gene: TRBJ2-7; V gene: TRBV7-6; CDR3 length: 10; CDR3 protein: ARLAASYEQY
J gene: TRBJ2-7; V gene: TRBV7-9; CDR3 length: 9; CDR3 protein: ASSLVREQY
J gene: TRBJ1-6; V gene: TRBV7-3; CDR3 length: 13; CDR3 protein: ASSSGDGRNSPLH
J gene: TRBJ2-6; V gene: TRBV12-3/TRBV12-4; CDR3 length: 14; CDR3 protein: ASRFGGVSGANVLT
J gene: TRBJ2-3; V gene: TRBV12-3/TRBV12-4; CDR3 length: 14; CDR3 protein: ASSPSGSLQLGTQY
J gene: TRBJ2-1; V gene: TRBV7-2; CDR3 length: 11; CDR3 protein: ASSLAWTSFQF
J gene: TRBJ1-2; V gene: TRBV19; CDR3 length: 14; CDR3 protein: ASSIDRGRPDYGCT
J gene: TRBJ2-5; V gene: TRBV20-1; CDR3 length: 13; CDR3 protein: SVSGSNRMGETQY
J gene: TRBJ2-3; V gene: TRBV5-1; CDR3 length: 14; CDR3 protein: ASSAALGGAADTQY
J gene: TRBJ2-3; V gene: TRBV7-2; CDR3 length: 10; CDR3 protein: ASSPYIGEGN
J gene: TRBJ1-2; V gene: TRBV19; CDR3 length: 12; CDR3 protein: ASSKGTQLYGYT
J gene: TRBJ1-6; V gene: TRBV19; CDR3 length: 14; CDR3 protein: ASRPPEVGRNSPLH
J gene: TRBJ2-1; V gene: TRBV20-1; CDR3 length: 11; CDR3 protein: SAGTVLYNEQF
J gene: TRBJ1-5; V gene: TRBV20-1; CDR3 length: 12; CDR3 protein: SAREDRGNQPQH
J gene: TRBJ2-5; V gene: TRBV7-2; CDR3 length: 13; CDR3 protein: ASSLLAGAVETQY
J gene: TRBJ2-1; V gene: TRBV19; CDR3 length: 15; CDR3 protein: ASSIAHRDLSYNEQF
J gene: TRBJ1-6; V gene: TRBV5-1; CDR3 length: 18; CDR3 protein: ASSLAGATQQGNYNSPLH
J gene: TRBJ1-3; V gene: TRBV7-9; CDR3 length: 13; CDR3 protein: ATSRAGLSGNTIY
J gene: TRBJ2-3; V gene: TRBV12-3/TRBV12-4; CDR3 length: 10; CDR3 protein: ASCFATNTQY
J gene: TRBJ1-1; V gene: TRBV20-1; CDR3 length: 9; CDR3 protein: SARWDTEAF
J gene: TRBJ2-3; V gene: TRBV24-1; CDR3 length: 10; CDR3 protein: ATSGSTDTQY
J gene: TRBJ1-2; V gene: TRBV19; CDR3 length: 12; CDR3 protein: ASSRTGSNCGYA
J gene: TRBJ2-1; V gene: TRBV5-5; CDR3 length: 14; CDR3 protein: ASSLAGLAGVDEQF
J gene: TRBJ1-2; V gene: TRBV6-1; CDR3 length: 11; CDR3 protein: ATLRQGAFGYT
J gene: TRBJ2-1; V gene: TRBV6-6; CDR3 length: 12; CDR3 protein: ASSPGQGSNQQF
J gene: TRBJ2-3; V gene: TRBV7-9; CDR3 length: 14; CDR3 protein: ASTPRRGGSPDTQY
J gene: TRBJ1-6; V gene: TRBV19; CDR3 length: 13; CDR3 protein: ASSNYDPEGSPLH
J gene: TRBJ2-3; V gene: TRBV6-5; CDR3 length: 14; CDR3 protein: ASSYWGGGSTDTQY
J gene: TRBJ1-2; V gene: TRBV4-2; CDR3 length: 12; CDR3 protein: ASSQVQGAGGYT
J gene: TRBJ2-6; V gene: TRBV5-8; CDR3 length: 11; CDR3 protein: ASSSDGTGYKA
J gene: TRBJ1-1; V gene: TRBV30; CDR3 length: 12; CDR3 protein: AWRRGRVSTEAF
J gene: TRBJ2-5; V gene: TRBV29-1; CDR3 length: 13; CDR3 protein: SVDKGQGPQETQY
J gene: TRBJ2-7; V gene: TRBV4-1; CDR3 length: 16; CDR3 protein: ASRQGASGRARAYEQY
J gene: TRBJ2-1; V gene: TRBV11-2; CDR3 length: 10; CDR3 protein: ASSSEDSRQL
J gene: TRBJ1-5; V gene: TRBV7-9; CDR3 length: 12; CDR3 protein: ASSLAGVSGPQH
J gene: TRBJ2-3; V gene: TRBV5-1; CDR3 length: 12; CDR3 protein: ASSQQGFNNEQY
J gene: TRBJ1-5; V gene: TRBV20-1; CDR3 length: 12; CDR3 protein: SANRQRDWETQH
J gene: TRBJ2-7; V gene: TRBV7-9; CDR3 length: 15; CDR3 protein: ASSLAGDPGQTYEQY
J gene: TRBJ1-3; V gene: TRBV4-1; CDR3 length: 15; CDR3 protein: ASSQAQAQGFRNTIY
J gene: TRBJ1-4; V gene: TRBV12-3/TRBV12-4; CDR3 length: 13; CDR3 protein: ASSFSGYTNEKLF
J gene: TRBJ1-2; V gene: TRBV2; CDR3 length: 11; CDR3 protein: ASRATGNYGYT
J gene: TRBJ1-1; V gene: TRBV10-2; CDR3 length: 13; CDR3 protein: ASYDGEGRNTEAF
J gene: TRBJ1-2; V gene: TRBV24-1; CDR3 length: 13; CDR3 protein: ATSDPGQGNGGYT
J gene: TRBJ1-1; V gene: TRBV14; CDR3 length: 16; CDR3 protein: ASSQVGLAGGPGAEAF
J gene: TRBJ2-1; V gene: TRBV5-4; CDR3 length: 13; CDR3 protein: ASRDGTSGYNEQF
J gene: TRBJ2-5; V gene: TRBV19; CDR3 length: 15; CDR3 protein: ASSDSNPRVGKETQY
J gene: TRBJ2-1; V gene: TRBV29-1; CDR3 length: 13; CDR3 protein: SSGTSGRAYNEQF